This T cell receptor beta chain was retrieved from a study of T cells in Graves' hyperthyroidism and ophthalmopathy. This clonotype showed up many times. TCR beta CDR3 region amplification was performed from RNA transcripts. HTBI primers were the set used in a first-round RT-PCR of the TCR CDR3. One entry per CDR3 protein results from TCRdb running MiXCR on the multiplex PCR reads. The data contain about 400,000 distinct CDR3 sequences, around a sixth of them singletons. Germline values: CDR1 MDHEN, CDR2 SYDVKM. The CDR3 covers 16 residues. J was trimmed by 3 bases and V by 6 bases; bases with no gene match: 14.

Material: blood. The sequence was collected from a woman younger than 30 with Graves' hyperthyroidism that later progressed to Graves' ophthalmopathy. The chain joins TRBV28 to TRBJ2-7, with 7 positions matching TRBD1. The CDR3 nucleotides read TGTGCCAGCAGCTCAAGGACAGGTCTCTTCATCTACGAGCAGTACTTC. Protein: CASSSRTGLFIYEQYF.